This T cell receptor beta chain appears in the sequencing data of a study of OX40 agonist ivuxolimab in advanced cancers. The wider study: Partial responses were recorded for three patients, including one with hepatocellular carcinoma and two with cutaneous melanoma. Notes on the study in general: Some nonresponders also had low normalized T-cell clonal expansion.

Concerning this clone itself: What it binds is unknown.

This CDR3 is built from 11 residues. Germline values: CDR1 GTSNPN, CDR2 SVGIG (reference sequence). V lost 5 bases to trimming and J lost 6 bases, with 11 bases between them. TCRdb keeps only in-frame clones here, not all; method: immunoSEQ multiplex PCR. The top ten clones hold over 8.5% of a sample with about 28,000 clones, roughly 79% of them seen once. This TCR came from an adult with an advanced solid tumor such as melanoma, head and neck, liver or kidney cancer. The V gene is TRBV30, the J gene TRBJ2-7, with no clear D. This specimen was CD4+ or CD8+ T cells sorted from blood, taken in a trial of the OX40 agonist ivuxolimab. The CDR3 is CAWEAEREQYF. In nucleotides, the CDR3 is TGTGCCTGGGAGGCCGAGCGCGAGCAGTACTTC.